The 30 T cell receptor beta chains reported below all come from one sample, sequenced in a study of spatial heterogeneity in lung cancer. Noted time point: sample taken at primary tumor resection. Extraction of whole RNA from tumor, nontumor lung or frozen PBMC preceded unsorted sequencing. TCRdb redid the calling of the 5' RACE reads with MiXCR, one entry per CDR3 protein. This sample carries more than 9,500 distinct CDR3 sequences, roughly 6.2% of them seen once, and the ten largest clones take 10%. The sequenced sample was normal lung tissue next to the tumor, obtained at surgery. These TCRs come from a male donor with early-stage non-small cell lung cancer.

This clonotype appeared many times. This beta chain represents an off-target read in a library built for alpha chains; its size is of limited meaning. The DNA of the CDR3 is TGTGCCAGCAGTTACTCGAGGGCCCCGAACACTGAAGCTTTCTTT. This codes for CASSYSRAPNTEAFF. This chain joins TRBV6-5 and TRBJ1-1; D not certain. The CDR3 has 15 residues. V lost 0 bases and J lost 1, with 9 bases in between. Per the germline V gene, CDR1 is MNHEY and CDR2 is SVGAGI.

Concerning this clonotype itself: A library prepared for alpha chains yielded this beta chain as an off-target read; its size is of little meaning. J is TRBJ2-3 and V is TRBV7-3; tentative D call: TRBD1 (5 bases). The CDR3 totals 13 residues. Trimming stripped 4 bases from V and 6 bases from J, with 11 bases between. CDR1 SGHTA and CDR2 FQGTGA come from the germline V gene. In nucleotides, the CDR3 is TGTGCCAGCAGCTCGCAGGGCTCGGATACGCAGTATTTT. Translation: CASSSQGSDTQYF.

The sample holds a few counts of this clonotype. This beta chain represents an off-target read in a library built for alpha chains; its size is of limited meaning. V gene TRBV2 combines with J gene TRBJ2-2; TRBD1 aligns across 7 bases. V lost 7 bases, J lost 3 bases, and 5 bases stayed unmatched. Germline V CDR1 and CDR2: SNHLY, FYNNEI. There are 14 residues in the CDR3. CDR3 nucleotides: TGTGCCAGCATGAGACAGGGAGACACCGGGGAGCTGTTTTTT. Protein: CASMRQGDTGELFF. Filled out from reference TRBV2 and TRBJ2-2, the complete variable domain reads EPEVTQTPSHQVTQMGQEVILRCVPISNHLYFYWYRQILGQKVEFLVSFYNNEISEKSEIFDDQFSVERPDGSNFTLKIRSTKLEDSAMYFCASMRQGDTGELFFGEGSRLTVL.

This clonotype was detected ten times or more. The library was designed around alpha chains, so this beta chain is a stray read whose abundance carries little weight. The chain joins TRBV20-1 to TRBJ1-1; D is ambiguous. Germline loops: CDR1 DFQATT, CDR2 SNEGSKA (reference sequence). This CDR3 has 13 amino acids. V lost 7 bases and J 0 bases, leaving 12 bases between the germline ends. CDR3 sequence: CSVWSGLNTEAFF. CDR3 DNA: TGCAGTGTCTGGAGCGGATTGAACACTGAAGCTTTCTTT.

A word on this clonotype: With the library built for alpha chains, this beta chain is off target and its frequency is not meaningful. This chain connects TRBV24-1 to TRBJ1-5; D may be TRBD1 (6 bases). V lost 3 bases and J lost 10, with 21 bases in between. The CDR3 is 16 amino acids. CDR1 is KGHDR and CDR2 is SFDVKD in the germline V gene. The CDR3 here is CATSDGNGGAGGPQHF. The CDR3 coding sequence is TGTGCCACCAGTGATGGTAACGGGGGCGCGGGGGGTCCCCAGCATTTT.

This clonotype was counted many times. Because this beta chain is a stray read in a library intended to capture alpha chains, its abundance should not be given much weight. The gene calls are TRBV5-1 and TRBJ2-5, with D unresolved. In germline, CDR1 is SGHRS, CDR2 YFSETQ. V was cut by 0 bases and J by 5 bases, with 11 bases left in between. CDR3 length: 14 amino acids. The CDR3 nucleotides are TGCGCCAGCAGCTTGGACGTAGTGATTGAGACCCAGTACTTC. It yields the protein CASSLDVVIETQYF. The whole variable domain, filled in from reference TRBV5-1 and TRBJ2-5, reads KAGVTQTPRYLIKTRGQQVTLSCSPISGHRSVSWYQQTPGQGLQFLFEYFSETQRNKGNFPGRFSGRQFSNSRSEMNVSTLELGDSALYLCASSLDVVIETQYFGPGTRLLVL.

Note on this clonotype: For a library built for alpha chains, this beta chain is a stray read; little rests on its size. The chain combines TRBV4-1 with TRBJ2-1, with 16 bases that match TRBD2. This CDR3 is 17 amino acids long. CDR1 and CDR2 from the germline V gene are MGHRA and YSYEKL. The V gene end was trimmed by 4 bases and the J gene end by 10 bases; junction bases not matched to a gene: 10. The CDR3 is CASSLTGTSGRAGEQFF. The CDR3 DNA follows: TGCGCCAGCAGCCTCACCGGGACTAGCGGGAGGGCCGGGGAGCAGTTCTTC.

This clonotype was seen a few times. The library was built for alpha chains, so this beta chain is an off-target read and its size means little. V is TRBV30 and J is TRBJ2-3, with TRBD2 matching 9 bases. Germline V CDR1 and CDR2: GTSNPN, SVGIG (reference sequence). This CDR3 contains 16 residues. After removal of 2 bases from V and 3 bases from J, the junction contained 9 bases not matched to a gene. This CDR3 is CAWSNIAGAGTDTQYF. For the CDR3, the DNA is TGTGCCTGGAGTAACATAGCGGGAGCAGGAACAGATACGCAGTATTTT.

Judged by abundance, this clonotype is medium-sized. Because the library targeted alpha chains, this beta chain is an off-target read whose size means little. The chain recombines TRBV9 with TRBJ2-7, with 12 bases identical to TRBD2. V was clipped by 4 bases and J by 9 bases; unmatched bases: 8. Looked up from germline, CDR1 is SGDLS and CDR2 is YYNGEE. The CDR3 has 14 residues. CDR3 DNA sequence: TGTGCCAGCAGCAAGACTAGCGGGAGTTTACCGCAGTACTTC. As protein: CASSKTSGSLPQYF.

There are many counts of this clonotype. This beta chain turned up in a library designed for alpha chains; as an off-target read, its abundance says little. The chain employs TRBV6-5 and TRBJ2-2; a weak D match, TRBD2 (5 bases). The germline V and J ends were trimmed by 7 bases and 6 bases, with 12 bases remaining between them. Germline V gene sequence: CDR1 MNHEY, CDR2 SVGAGI. The CDR3 runs 13 residues. The CDR3 region is CASTEKGAGELFF. The CDR3 bases are TGTGCCAGCACCGAAAAGGGAGCCGGGGAGCTGTTTTTT.

This clonotype was counted at least ten times. In a library made to pick up alpha chains, this beta chain is a stray read with a size that means little. The chain employs TRBV24-1 and TRBJ2-3, with D hard to call. Germline values: CDR1 KGHDR, CDR2 SFDVKD. The CDR3 loop spans 16 amino acids. Trimming left V 9 bases short and J 0 bases short, with 18 bases between. In DNA form, the CDR3 reads TGTGCCACCTCCGACCGCCAAAGTTTTAGCACAGATACGCAGTATTTT. This codes for CATSDRQSFSTDTQYF.

This clonotype rates as medium-sized (0.01 to 0.1%). Since it is a stray read in a library aimed at alpha chains, this beta chain has a size that is not meaningful. The chain joins TRBV13 to TRBJ1-1; D is undetermined. Trimming cost V 1 base and J 0 bases, with 3 bases left between them. CDR1 PRHDT and CDR2 FYEKMQ come from the germline V gene (reference sequence). The CDR3 is 13 residues long. Here the CDR3 DNA reads TGTGCCAGCAGCTTAGAACTGAACACTGAAGCTTTCTTT. It specifies CASSLELNTEAFF.

In its sample, this clonotype was seen a few times. This beta chain lies outside the target of a library built for alpha chains; its clone size means little. This chain links TRBV5-1 with TRBJ2-7, with TRBD1 identical over 11 bases. V dropped 4 bases and J dropped 5; count of bases not matched to a gene: 5. From germline, CDR1 is SGHRS and CDR2 YFSETQ. CDR3 length: 14 residues. The DNA for the CDR3 is TGCGCCAGCAGCGGGACAGGGGGTGAAGACGAGCAGTACTTC. This encodes CASSGTGGEDEQYF.

This clonotype is classed as large. In a library made to pick up alpha chains, this beta chain is a stray read with a size that means little. The V call is TRBV6-2 or TRBV6-3, the J call TRBJ2-5; D is unclear. Trimming left V 7 bases short and J 2 bases short, with 23 bases between. There are 17 residues in the CDR3. CDR1 MNHEY and CDR2 SVGEGT come from the germline V gene. CDR3 coding DNA: TGTGCCAGCAACCGCCAAGCCCTCGCCATCTCTCAAGAGACCCAGTACTTC. Translation gives CASNRQALAISQETQYF.

Comments on this clonotype: This beta chain is off target for a library built for alpha chains, so its abundance means little. The CDR3 protein is CAITGSYEQYF. The CDR3 DNA sequence: TGTGCCATAACAGGTTCCTACGAGCAGTACTTC. V and J are TRBV30 and TRBJ2-7, with D possibly being TRBD1 (5 bases). The germline V gene has CDR1 GTSNPN and CDR2 SVGIG (reference sequence). V dropped 8 bases and J dropped 1 base, with 9 bases sitting between them. This CDR3 region has 11 residues.

Concerning this clonotype itself: The library was built for alpha chains, so this beta chain is an off-target read and its size means little. J is TRBJ1-5 and V is TRBV5-1; 7 bases align to TRBD1. V was clipped by 2 bases and J by 2 bases; unmatched bases: 4. CDR1 is SGHRS, CDR2 YFSETQ, per germline. The CDR3 totals 15 residues. The CDR3 sequence: CASSFGQEGNQPQHF. As DNA, the CDR3 is TGCGCCAGCAGCTTTGGACAGGAGGGCAATCAGCCCCAGCATTTT.

This clonotype was seen repeatedly, ten times or more. This beta chain is an off-target read within a library intended for alpha chains, so its frequency means little. V and J are TRBV7-9 and TRBJ1-3; 10 positions match TRBD1. Germline values: CDR1 SEHNR, CDR2 FQNEAQ (reference sequence). The CDR3 consists of 15 residues. V lost 2 bases to trimming and J lost 6 bases; unmatched junction nucleotides: 4. CDR3: CASSLLGTGVNTIYF. CDR3 DNA sequence: TGTGCCAGCAGCTTATTGGGGACAGGGGTAAACACCATATATTTT.

This clonotype was detected ten times or more. The library was built for alpha chains, so this beta chain is an off-target read and its size means little. The gene calls are TRBV6-2 or TRBV6-3 and TRBJ1-2; D call uncertain. CDR1 MNHEY and CDR2 SVGEGT come from the germline V gene. The CDR3 sequence is 15 residues long. Trimming left V 5 bases short and J 7 bases short, with 20 bases between. As DNA, the CDR3 is TGTGCCAGCAGTAAATCTTGGACTATGCTCGCTGGCTACACCTTC. Its translation is CASSKSWTMLAGYTF.

This clonotype was counted many times. This beta chain is a stray sequence in a library constructed for alpha chains; its clone size is not meaningful. As DNA, the CDR3 is TGCGCCAGCAGGGGTGAGGCTCGTGGTGAAAAACTGTTTTTT. The encoded protein is CASRGEARGEKLFF. The chain couples TRBV5-1 to TRBJ1-4; D unresolved. The CDR3 runs to 14 residues. V was shortened by 5 bases and J by 7 bases, with 15 bases between the two germline ends. Germline V gives CDR1 SGHRS, CDR2 YFSETQ.

With respect to this clonotype: Found in a library prepared for alpha chains, this beta chain is an off-target read, and its abundance has little meaning. V usage is TRBV5-6 and J usage is TRBJ2-5, with D perhaps matching TRBD1 or TRBD2 (5 bases each). The CDR3 extends over 14 amino acids. V was pared by 6 bases and J by 0 bases, with 12 bases between. Germline CDR1 is SGHDT and CDR2 is YYEEEE. The CDR3 here is CASTRGVDQETQYF. CDR3 bases: TGTGCCAGCACCCGAGGGGTGGACCAAGAGACCCAGTACTTC.

This clonotype is medium-sized by share. Little can be read into the size of this beta chain, an off-target read in a library designed for alpha chains. The CDR3 DNA is TGCGCCAGCAGCCAAGACAAGGTGGCGACTAGCGGGAAGTACAATGAGCAGTTCTTC. Residues: CASSQDKVATSGKYNEQFF. The chain combines TRBV4-3 with TRBJ2-1; 11 bases agree with TRBD2. J was trimmed by 4 bases and V by 0 bases; bases with no gene match: 11. This CDR3 region has 19 residues. The V gene's germline CDR1 is LGHNA and CDR2 YSLEER.

Comment on this clonotype: The library was built for alpha chains, so this beta chain is an off-target read and its size means little. The chain combines TRBV19 with TRBJ2-3, with D maybe TRBD1 (6 bases). The CDR3 extends over 14 amino acids. Germline-derived CDR1 and CDR2 are LNHDA and SQIVND (reference sequence). The ends were cut back, 4 bases at V and 0 bases at J, with 8 bases in the middle. CDR3: CASSRQGSTDTQYF. As DNA, the CDR3 is TGTGCCAGTAGTAGGCAGGGGAGCACAGATACGCAGTATTTT.

This clonotype appeared many times. A library made for alpha chains picked up this beta chain off target, so its size means little. V gene TRBV4-2 combines with J gene TRBJ2-7; 8 bases match TRBD2. The CDR3 has 16 residues. V gave up 4 bases and J gave up 6 bases; unmatched junction bases: 14. CDR1 and CDR2 (germline): LGHNA, YNFKEQ. The CDR3 loop is CASSPFRGAGVGEQYF. Written as DNA, the CDR3 is TGTGCCAGCAGCCCTTTTCGAGGAGCGGGAGTAGGCGAGCAGTACTTC.

This clonotype was observed many times. This beta chain is an off-target read within a library intended for alpha chains, so its frequency means little. The CDR3 DNA sequence: TGTGCCACCAGTCACACGCAGTATTTT. Residues: CATSHTQYF. V gene TRBV24-1 combines with J gene TRBJ2-3; D is uncertain. Trimming took off 6 bases at V and 9 bases at J, with 3 bases between the two ends. The CDR3 is 9 amino acids. Germline V gene data show CDR1 as KGHDR and CDR2 as SFDVKD.

With regard to this clonotype: Found in a library prepared for alpha chains, this beta chain is an off-target read, and its abundance has little meaning. The chain is built from TRBV10-3 and TRBJ2-1; 12 bases align to TRBD2. The CDR3 spans 14 residues. CDR1 and CDR2 from the germline V gene are ENHRY and SYGVKD. V trimming: 4 bases; J trimming: 5 bases; junction bases outside the gene matches: 0. The CDR3 coding sequence is TGTGCCATCAGTGGACTAGCGGGAGACAATGAGCAGTTCTTC. This gives the protein CAISGLAGDNEQFF.

This clonotype was seen ten or more times. Since the library was made to target alpha chains, this beta chain is a stray read and its abundance is not meaningful. The genes are TRBV3-1 and TRBJ1-1, with a possible D match to TRBD1 (6 bases). V lost 4 bases to trimming and J lost 1 base, with 19 bases between them. This CDR3 region has 17 residues. CDR1 is LGHDT and CDR2 is YNNKEL in the germline V gene (reference sequence). CDR3 amino acids: CASSPLTQGRGNTEAFF. In nucleotides, the CDR3 is TGTGCCAGCAGCCCCCTAACTCAGGGGCGGGGGAACACTGAAGCTTTCTTT.

This clonotype is classed as medium-sized. Because this beta chain is a stray read in a library intended to capture alpha chains, its abundance should not be given much weight. The chain combines TRBV6-1 with TRBJ1-1; D unresolved. CDR3 length: 13 residues. Germline V gene sequence: CDR1 MNHNS, CDR2 SASEGT. Deletions cut 3 bases from V and 7 bases from J, with 12 bases between. In nucleotides, the CDR3 is TGTGCCAGCAGTGACAAGGCGGAGAGTGAAGCTTTCTTT. Its protein product is CASSDKAESEAFF.

There are many counts of this clonotype. The library was designed around alpha chains, so this beta chain is a stray read whose abundance carries little weight. The chain is built from TRBV5-6 and TRBJ2-7; D gene unclear. The CDR3 contains 11 residues. Germline loops: CDR1 SGHDT, CDR2 YYEEEE. The V end was cut by 1 base, the J end by 5 bases, with 4 bases between. The CDR3 region has the DNA TGTGCCAGCAGCTTGTATGACGAGCAGTACTTC. Translated: CASSLYDEQYF.

This clonotype was counted many times. This beta chain is an off-target read within a library intended for alpha chains, so its frequency means little. The chain has TRBV29-1 and TRBJ1-1, with 7 bases aligning to TRBD1. This CDR3 has 15 residues. Germline loops: CDR1 SQVTM, CDR2 ANQGSEA. With V trimmed by 5 bases and J by 2 bases, 11 bases remained unmatched. CDR3 residues: CSVWGGGTANTEAFF. In DNA, the CDR3 is TGCAGCGTTTGGGGGGGTGGGACAGCAAACACTGAAGCTTTCTTT.

This clonotype has a count of ten or more. Because this beta chain is a stray read in a library intended to capture alpha chains, its abundance should not be given much weight. CDR3 amino acids: CASSIFSSDRGQREAFF. The CDR3 coding sequence is TGTGCCAGTAGTATCTTTAGCTCGGACAGGGGGCAACGGGAAGCTTTCTTT. The chain links TRBV19 to TRBJ1-1; 11 bases are a match to TRBD1. Germline CDR1 LNHDA, CDR2 SQIVND (reference sequence). This CDR3 is built from 17 residues. V lost 3 bases to trimming and J lost 8 bases; unmatched junction nucleotides: 14.